Below, 30 T cell receptor beta chains from the same sample are listed, as sequenced in a study of glioma-infiltrating T cells. The iRepertoire nested amplicon-rescue multiplex PCR amplified TCR alpha and beta CDR3s from RNA. TCRdb passed the multiplex PCR reads through MiXCR, listing each CDR3 protein once. The sample yields under 200,000 distinct CDR3 sequences, around 40% seen once. Sequencing was performed on glioma tissue, nonneoplastic brain tissue, or PBMCs (not recorded which). These receptors came from a human donor with low-grade glioma or glioblastoma, undergoing nonglioma brain surgery, or in good health (not recorded which).

This clonotype was recorded at least ten times. This chain links TRBV28 with TRBJ1-3, with 8 nucleotides matching TRBD1. The CDR3 extends over 16 amino acids. CDR1 and CDR2 from the germline V gene are MDHEN and SYDVKM. Unmatched junction bases numbered 6, after V lost 5 bases and J lost 0 bases. The CDR3 sequence is CASSRTGSISGNTIYF. The DNA for the CDR3 is TGTGCCAGCAGTCGGACAGGGAGTATCTCTGGAAACACCATATATTTT. Looking up the rest from reference TRBV28 and TRBJ1-3 gives the full variable domain: DVKVTQSSRYLVKRTGEKVFLECVQDMDHENMFWYRQDPGLGLRLIYFSYDVKMKEKGDIPEGYSVSREKKERFSLILESASTNQTSMYLCASSRTGSISGNTIYFGEGSWLTVV.

This clonotype was seen more than once but under ten times. The chain carries TRBV6-1 and TRBJ2-7; a possible D gene is TRBD2 (5 bases). With 8 bases removed from V and 2 bases from J, the gap between germline ends came to 16 bases. CDR3 length equals 14 residues. CDR1 MNHNS and CDR2 SASEGT come from the germline V gene. The CDR3 bases are TGTGCCAGCTCAACCTCTAGCTGGGCCTACGAGCAGTACTTC. It encodes CASSTSSWAYEQYF.

This clonotype has a count of ten or more. The chain links TRBV28 to TRBJ1-1; 8 bases are shared with TRBD1. Germline assignment: CDR1 MDHEN and CDR2 SYDVKM. This CDR3 spans 14 amino acids. Unmatched junction bases numbered 15, after V lost 11 bases and J lost 7 bases. The CDR3 DNA sequence: TGTGCCGTCCTCAGGGGGCTTGCGTCCGGTGAAGCTTTCTTT. It codes for CAVLRGLASGEAFF.

Details on this clonotype: A much more abundant neighbour one base away suggests this may be a read error. The chain joins TRBV20-1 to TRBJ2-7; 8 bases align to TRBD1. Germline loops: CDR1 DFQATT, CDR2 SNEGSKA (reference sequence). CDR3 length: 14 amino acids. CDR3 residues: CSARAQGAPYEEYF. CDR3 sequence (DNA): TGCAGTGCTAGAGCGCAGGGGGCTCCCTACGAGGAGTACTTC.

This clonotype came up many times. The CDR3 region is CASSQVANTIYF. DNA for the CDR3: TGTGCCAGCAGCCAAGTGGCTAACACCATATATTTT. The rearrangement links TRBV3-1 to TRBJ1-3; D not resolved. The CDR3 has 12 residues. Between the trimmed V and J ends, which lost 1 base and 7 bases, there was a span of 5 bases. Germline V gene data show CDR1 as LGHDT and CDR2 as YNNKEL (reference sequence).

Worth noting for this clonotype: Since a much larger clone is just one base distant, this may be a read error. This rearrangement joins TRBV20-1 to TRBJ2-1, with D uncertain. This CDR3 contains 12 residues. Germline lookup yields CDR1 DFQATT and CDR2 SNEGSKA (reference sequence). The CDR3 DNA is TGCAGTCCTAGTTCCGGATACAATGAGCAGTTCTTC. Translating it yields CSPSSGYNEQFF.

This clonotype turned up a few times. The chain carries TRBV29-1 and TRBJ1-3; unclear D gene. The CDR3 is made up of 12 amino acids. Germline CDR1 and CDR2: SQVTM and ANQGSEA. Trimming pared 4 bases from V and 14 bases from J, leaving 18 bases between. The CDR3 sequence is CSVGSNSQDLYF. As DNA, the CDR3 is TGCAGCGTTGGCAGTAATTCACAAGACCTATATTTT.

Concerning this clonotype itself: One base away lies a much larger clone, so this may be a sequencing read error. The chain joins TRBV18 to TRBJ1-5, with a possible D match to TRBD1 (5 bases). The CDR3 consists of 13 residues. Per germline, CDR1 KGHSH and CDR2 LQKENI. Trimming removed 3 bases from V and 6 bases from J, with 9 bases in between. The CDR3 loop reads CASSPGQSQPQHF. In DNA, the CDR3 is TGTGCCAGCTCACCCGGACAAAGTCAGCCCCAGCATTTT. Using reference TRBV18 and TRBJ1-5 for the parts outside the CDR3, the full variable domain is NAGVMQNPRHLVRRRGQEARLRCSPMKGHSHVYWYRQLPEEGLKFMVYLQKENIIDESGMPKERFSAEFPKEGPSILRIQQVVRGDSAAYFCASSPGQSQPQHFGDGTRLSIL.

This clonotype was picked up a small number of times. Being one base from a much bigger clone, this may be a read error. This chain's CDR3 is CASSLSTSGWDEKFF. For the CDR3, the DNA is TGTGCCAGCAGTTTATCAACTAGCGGGTGGGATGAGAAGTTCTTC. The chain links TRBV28 to TRBJ2-1, with TRBD2 matching over 9 bases. Germline assignment: CDR1 MDHEN and CDR2 SYDVKM. The CDR3 contains 15 residues.

CDR3 coding DNA: TGTGCCAGCCATGAACAGGGACGCTATGGCTACACCTTC. Translation gives CASHEQGRYGYTF. This chain connects TRBV19 to TRBJ1-2, with a weak D call TRBD1 (6 bases). The CDR3 sequence is 13 residues long. CDR1 LNHDA and CDR2 SQIVND come from the germline V gene (reference sequence). Trimming removed 9 bases at V and 4 bases at J, with 15 bases between. The full variable domain, with the rest looked up from reference TRBV19 and TRBJ1-2, is DGGITQSPKYLFRKEGQNVTLSCEQNLNHDAMYWYRQDPGQGLRLIYYSQIVNDFQKGDIAEGYSVSREKKESFPLTVTSAQKNPTAFYLCASHEQGRYGYTFGSGTRLTVV.

With respect to this clonotype: With a much larger clone just one base away, this may be a read error. V is TRBV20-1 and J is TRBJ2-4; D unresolved. V was clipped by 8 bases and J by 0 bases, with 11 bases between them. The V gene's germline CDR1 is DFQATT and CDR2 SNEGSKA (reference sequence). This CDR3 has 13 amino acids. The CDR3 loop reads CSFPLLAKNIQYF. Here the CDR3 DNA reads TGCAGTTTCCCCCTACTAGCCAAAAACATTCAGTACTTC.

Turning to this clonotype: This may come from a read error, since a much larger clone is one base off. This CDR3 is missing its conserved last phenylalanine or tryptophan, likely due to a read error. V gene TRBV18 combines with J gene TRBJ2-1; D uncertain. The germline V and J ends were trimmed by 3 bases and 10 bases, with 7 bases remaining between them. The germline CDR1 and CDR2 sequences are KGHSH and LQKENI. This CDR3 has 11 residues. Here the CDR3 DNA reads TGTGCCAGCTCACCGACATACGAGCAGTTCATC. As protein: CASSPTYEQFI.

Points on this clonotype: This may arise from a read error, as a much more abundant clone is one base away. The V and J genes are TRBV7-2 and TRBJ1-1, with no clear D. This CDR3 is built from 15 residues. Germline-derived CDR1 and CDR2 are SGHTA and FQGNSA. The CDR3 nucleotides read TGCGCCAGCAGCCAAGAGGTCAGAGCGAAAACTGAAGCTTTCTTT. Translated, it gives CASSQEVRAKTEAFF.

V gene TRBV15 combines with J gene TRBJ2-7, with a tentative D call TRBD2 (6 bases). This CDR3 spans 14 amino acids. V was clipped by 0 bases and J by 0 bases, with 6 bases between them. The V gene's germline CDR1 is LNHNV and CDR2 YYDKDF (reference sequence). Here the CDR3 DNA reads TGTGCCACCAGCAGAGACGGGAGCTCCTACGAGCAGTACTTC. Protein product: CATSRDGSSYEQYF. Drawing the rest from reference TRBV15 and TRBJ2-7, the complete variable domain is DAMVIQNPRYQVTQFGKPVTLSCSQTLNHNVMYWYQQKSSQAPKLLFHYYDKDFNNEADTPDNFQSRRPNTSFCFLDIRSPGLGDTAMYLCATSRDGSSYEQYFGPGTRLTVT.

On this clonotype: Germline is not matched at one junction end, which may reflect a read error. The V call is TRBV5-1, the J call TRBJ2-1; 8 nucleotides match TRBD2. Germline V gives CDR1 SGHRS, CDR2 YFSETQ. The length of the CDR3 is 15 residues. The CDR3 bases are TGCGCCAGCAAGGCGGGAGGCTTCGGCTACAATAAGCAGTTCTTC. Translated, it gives CASKAGGFGYNKQFF.

This chain joins TRBV29-1 and TRBJ2-5, with D unresolved. The length of the CDR3 is 12 residues. CDR1 is SQVTM and CDR2 is ANQGSEA in the germline V gene. V lost 7 bases to trimming and J lost 4 bases, with 13 bases between them. CDR3 sequence (DNA): TGCAGCGCCAACGAAGAATCAGAGACCCAGTACTTC. Its protein product is CSANEESETQYF.

The sample holds a few counts of this clonotype. The chain links TRBV7-9 to TRBJ1-2; a possible D gene is TRBD1 (6 bases). From germline, CDR1 is SEHNR and CDR2 FQNEAQ (reference sequence). Deletions cut 4 bases from V and 6 bases from J, with 12 bases between. CDR3 length: 13 amino acids. The DNA of the CDR3 is TGTGCCAGCAGCTCCAGGGGTTATGATGGCTACACCTTC. Translating it yields CASSSRGYDGYTF.

This clonotype has ten or more counts. The CDR3 region has the DNA TGCAGTGCCCCCAGACAGGGGGGGATCTACGAGCAGTACTTC. This encodes CSAPRQGGIYEQYF. The chain joins TRBV20-1 to TRBJ2-7; 9 nucleotides align to TRBD1. This CDR3 spans 14 amino acids. CDR1 DFQATT and CDR2 SNEGSKA come from the germline V gene (reference sequence). V lost 6 bases, J lost 3 bases, and 9 bases stayed unmatched.

Comment on this clonotype: A much larger clone differs from this one at a single base, so this may be a read error. The rearrangement uses TRBV2 and TRBJ2-1; 10 nucleotides match TRBD2. Germline values: CDR1 SNHLY, CDR2 FYNNEI. The CDR3 contains 13 residues. CDR3 sequence (DNA): TGTCCCAGTCTAGCGGGGGCCTACAATGAGCAGTTCTTC. It codes for CPSLAGAYNEQFF.

V is TRBV5-1 and J is TRBJ2-1; 9 nucleotides align to TRBD1. This CDR3 has 14 amino acids. V lost 4 bases, J lost 7 bases, and 6 bases stayed unmatched. Germline CDR1 SGHRS, CDR2 YFSETQ. The CDR3 DNA reads TGCGCCAGCAGCATTACCGGGACAGGGAATGAGCAGTTCTTC. Its translation is CASSITGTGNEQFF. Supplemented by reference TRBV5-1 and TRBJ2-1, the full variable domain reads KAGVTQTPRYLIKTRGQQVTLSCSPISGHRSVSWYQQTPGQGLQFLFEYFSETQRNKGNFPGRFSGRQFSNSRSEMNVSTLELGDSALYLCASSITGTGNEQFFGPGTRLTVL.

In its sample, this clonotype was seen a few times. This chain joins TRBV18 and TRBJ1-1, with D uncertain. This CDR3 comprises 15 residues. Trimming cost V 3 bases and J 0 bases, with 11 bases left between them. Germline V lookup: CDR1 KGHSH, CDR2 LQKENI. The CDR3 loop is CASSPREDMNTEAFF. Here the CDR3 DNA reads TGTGCCAGCTCACCTCGTGAAGACATGAACACTGAAGCTTTCTTT.

Remarks on this clonotype: Just one base apart from a much larger clone, this may be a read error. The chain employs TRBV15 and TRBJ2-7; 13 bases line up with TRBD2. Per germline, CDR1 LNHNV and CDR2 YYDKDF (reference sequence). The CDR3 is 15 residues long. The ends lost 4 bases at V and 6 bases at J; junction bases unmatched: 6. DNA for the CDR3: TGTGCCACCAGCACACGGACTAGCGGGAGCCCCGAGCAGTACTTC. It translates to CATSTRTSGSPEQYF.

Ten or more counts support this clonotype. V gene TRBV27 combines with J gene TRBJ2-1, with 9 bases fitting TRBD1. CDR1 and CDR2 (germline): MNHEY, SMNVEV (reference sequence). The CDR3 is made up of 15 amino acids. Trimming removed 5 bases from V and 9 bases from J; junction bases left unmatched: 11. The CDR3 here is CASSPAGTGPTEQFF. In nucleotides, the CDR3 is TGTGCCAGCAGTCCCGCCGGGACAGGGCCCACTGAGCAGTTCTTC.

Points on this clonotype: A much larger clone is a single base away; this may be a read error. This chain uses TRBV28 with TRBJ2-3, with D possibly being TRBD2 (7 bases). Germline V CDR1 and CDR2: MDHEN, SYDVKM. This CDR3 region has 16 residues. The V end lost 5 bases, the J end lost 4 bases, and 19 bases lay between the germline ends. The CDR3 reads CASSTTGREGPDTQYF. In DNA form, the CDR3 reads TGTGCCAGCAGTACCACAGGGAGGGAGGGTCCAGATACGCAGTATTTT.

At least ten counts were recorded for this clonotype. This chain uses TRBV20-1 with TRBJ2-3; 8 bases line up with TRBD2. V was clipped by 3 bases and J by 2 bases; unmatched bases: 4. This CDR3 spans 14 amino acids. Germline values: CDR1 DFQATT, CDR2 SNEGSKA (reference sequence). The CDR3 DNA reads as TGCAGTGCTAGTCTAGCGGGCCTCACAGATACGCAGTATTTT. Translation: CSASLAGLTDTQYF.

This clonotype was detected many times. V gene TRBV6-1 combines with J gene TRBJ1-1, with unresolved D. The CDR3 runs 15 residues. Germline CDR1 and CDR2: MNHNS and SASEGT. The V and J ends lost 0 bases and 7 bases respectively, with 15 bases between them. The CDR3 loop is CASSEAVRGRGEAFF. As DNA, the CDR3 is TGTGCCAGCAGTGAAGCGGTGAGAGGGAGAGGTGAAGCTTTCTTT.

The chain recombines TRBV5-1 with TRBJ2-3; 8 bases align to TRBD2. This CDR3 is built from 14 residues. Germline values: CDR1 SGHRS, CDR2 YFSETQ. Unmatched junction bases numbered 6, after V lost 4 bases and J lost 5 bases. CDR3 coding DNA: TGCGCCAGCAGCCCGGGGGGGGTTAGAGATACGCAGTATTTT. Protein: CASSPGGVRDTQYF.

There are a few counts of this clonotype. The genes are TRBV3-1 and TRBJ2-7; D is uncertain. Deletions cut 1 base from V and 3 bases from J, with 10 bases between. The CDR3 covers 14 residues. Germline V gene lookup returns CDR1 LGHDT and CDR2 YNNKEL (reference sequence). The CDR3 protein is CASSQVKYHYEQYF. In DNA, the CDR3 is TGTGCCAGCAGCCAAGTTAAATACCACTACGAGCAGTACTTC.

In regard to this clonotype: It may be a read error: a sequence one base away is much more abundant. J is TRBJ2-1 and V is TRBV28, with D maybe TRBD1 (5 bases). Trimming took 5 bases from V and 10 from J, leaving 12 bases between them. Germline CDR1 is MDHEN and CDR2 is SYDVKM. The CDR3 sequence is 12 residues long. This CDR3 is CASSASGPEQFF. In nucleotides, the CDR3 is TGTGCCAGCAGTGCGTCAGGGCCCGAGCAGTTCTTC.

Regarding this clonotype: A much larger clone is a single base away; this may be a read error. This chain links TRBV20-1 with TRBJ1-3, with D possibly matching TRBD1 (6 bases). CDR3 length: 18 residues. The germline V gene has CDR1 DFQATT and CDR2 SNEGSKA (reference sequence). V was pared by 4 bases and J by 5 bases, with 27 bases between. In nucleotides, the CDR3 is TGCAGTGCTAAACCGAGAGGGACTGAGTGGACAGTGAGAAACACCATATATTTT. The encoded protein is CSAKPRGTEWTVRNTIYF.